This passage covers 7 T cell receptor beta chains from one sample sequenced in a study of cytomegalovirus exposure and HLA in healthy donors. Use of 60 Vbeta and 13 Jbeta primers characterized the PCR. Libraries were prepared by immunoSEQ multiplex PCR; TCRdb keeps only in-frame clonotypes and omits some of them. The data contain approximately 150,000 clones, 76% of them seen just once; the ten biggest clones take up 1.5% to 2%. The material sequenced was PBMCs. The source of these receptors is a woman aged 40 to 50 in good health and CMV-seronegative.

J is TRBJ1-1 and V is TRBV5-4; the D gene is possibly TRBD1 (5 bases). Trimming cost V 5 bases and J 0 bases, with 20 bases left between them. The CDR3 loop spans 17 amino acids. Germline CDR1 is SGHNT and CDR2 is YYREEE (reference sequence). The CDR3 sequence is CASRTGGTDEMNTEAFF. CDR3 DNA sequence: TGTGCCAGCAGGACGGGGGGGACGGATGAGATGAACACTGAAGCTTTCTTT.

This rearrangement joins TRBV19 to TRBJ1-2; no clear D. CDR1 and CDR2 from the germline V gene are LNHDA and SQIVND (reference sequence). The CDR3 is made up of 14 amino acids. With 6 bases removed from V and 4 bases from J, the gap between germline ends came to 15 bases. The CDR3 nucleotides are TGTGCCAGTAGCCAGGACTCGGATTTCTATGGCTACACCTTC. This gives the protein CASSQDSDFYGYTF.

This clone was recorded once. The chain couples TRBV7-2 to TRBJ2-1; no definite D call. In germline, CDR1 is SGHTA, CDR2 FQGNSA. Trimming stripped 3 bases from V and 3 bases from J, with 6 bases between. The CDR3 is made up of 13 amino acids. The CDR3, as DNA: TGTGCCAGCAGCTTGGCATTCTACAATGAGCAGTTCTTC. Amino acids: CASSLAFYNEQFF.

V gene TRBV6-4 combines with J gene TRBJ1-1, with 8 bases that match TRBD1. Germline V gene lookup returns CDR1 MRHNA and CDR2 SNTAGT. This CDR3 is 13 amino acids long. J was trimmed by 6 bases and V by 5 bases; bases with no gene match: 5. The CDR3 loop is CASSRTGLAEAFF. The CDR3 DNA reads TGTGCCAGCAGTAGGACAGGGTTGGCTGAAGCTTTCTTT.

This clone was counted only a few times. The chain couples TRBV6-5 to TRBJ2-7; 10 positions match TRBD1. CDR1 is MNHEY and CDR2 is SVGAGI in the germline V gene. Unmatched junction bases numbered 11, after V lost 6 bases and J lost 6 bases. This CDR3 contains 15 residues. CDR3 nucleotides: TGTGCCAGCAGAGAACTCGGGACAGGGGTCTCCGAGCAGTACTTC. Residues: CASRELGTGVSEQYF.

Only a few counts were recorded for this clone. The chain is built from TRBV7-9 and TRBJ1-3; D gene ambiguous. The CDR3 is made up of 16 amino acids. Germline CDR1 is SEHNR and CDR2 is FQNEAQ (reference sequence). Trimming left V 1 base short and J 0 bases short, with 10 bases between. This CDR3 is CASSLGGLRSGNTIYF. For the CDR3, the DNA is TGTGCCAGCAGCTTAGGAGGTCTCCGCTCTGGAAACACCATATATTTT.

The CDR3 here is CASSLGTGGTYGYTF. In nucleotides, the CDR3 is TGTGCCAGCAGCTTAGGGACAGGGGGGACATATGGCTACACCTTC. The V gene is TRBV7-8, the J gene TRBJ1-2, with 10 bases fitting TRBD1. This CDR3 is 15 amino acids long. Per the germline V gene, CDR1 is SGHVS and CDR2 is FQNEAQ. The trim removed 1 base at V and 5 bases at J, leaving 4 bases unmatched. Variable domain in full (rest from reference TRBV7-8 and TRBJ1-2): GAGVSQSPRYKVAKRGQDVALRCDPISGHVSLFWYQQALGQGPEFLTYFQNEAQLDKSGLPSDRFFAERPEGSVSTLKIQRTQQEDSAVYLCASSLGTGGTYGYTFGSGTRLTVV.